The present entry profiles one T cell receptor beta chain with its context. The antigen remains unidentified. This sample was taken from a study of shared clonotypes between healthy human individuals. Study-level information: The cohort had a couple of women and a few men, ages 18 to 49.

Profiled with immunoSEQ multiplex PCR; TCRdb holds only in-frame clones, not every one. The sample comprises about 2.4 million clones, roughly 93% of which are singletons, and 0.35% to 0.45% rests with the top ten. General study points: Generation probabilities were higher for clonotypes shared across all four sorted-subset donors than for unshared ones.

CDR3 length: 15 residues. Germline CDR1 reads SEHNR; CDR2 reads FQNEAQ (reference sequence). V lost 5 bases and J lost 3; bases outside the gene matches: 8. The sequenced sample was naive CD4+ T cells from PBMCs. Subset noted: CD45RA+ positively selected. This TCR came from a man aged 18 to 30 in good health. Some clones in this sample may be carry-over from other donors' samples. The V call is TRBV7-9, the J call TRBJ2-3; 7 bases align to TRBD1. The CDR3 nucleotides read TGTGCCAGCAGCGTCACTGGGACAGCTACAGATACGCAGTATTTT. Encoded protein: CASSVTGTATDTQYF.